The 17 T cell receptor beta chains listed next were all sequenced from one sample in a study of PD-L1 blockade in urothelial cancer. Libraries were prepared by immunoSEQ multiplex PCR; TCRdb keeps only in-frame clonotypes and omits some of them. The table lists approximately 50,000 clones, roughly nine tenths of them singletons, with under 9% in the top ten. This sample comprised PBMCs, obtained around atezolizumab (anti-PD-L1) treatment. Receptor source: a man aged 55 to 69 with urothelial cancer.

The V call is TRBV5-1, the J call TRBJ1-2; possibly TRBD1 for D (5 bases). V lost 4 bases and J 0 bases, leaving 10 bases between the germline ends. The CDR3 runs 14 residues. Per the germline V gene, CDR1 is SGHRS and CDR2 is YFSETQ. The DNA for the CDR3 is TGCGCCAGCAGCCCAAGGGACTCTAACTATGGCTACACCTTC. As protein: CASSPRDSNYGYTF. Full variable domain (missing parts from reference TRBV5-1 and TRBJ1-2): KAGVTQTPRYLIKTRGQQVTLSCSPISGHRSVSWYQQTPGQGLQFLFEYFSETQRNKGNFPGRFSGRQFSNSRSEMNVSTLELGDSALYLCASSPRDSNYGYTFGSGTRLTVV.

The rearrangement joins TRBV18 to TRBJ1-2, with a possible D match to TRBD1 (6 bases). Germline V gives CDR1 KGHSH, CDR2 LQKENI. V lost 4 bases, J lost 8 bases, and 23 bases lay in between. The CDR3 covers 16 residues. The CDR3 sequence: CASSLYTQGATLGYTF. CDR3 nucleotides: TGTGCCAGCTCACTCTACACACAGGGCGCAACACTAGGCTACACCTTC.

V and J are TRBV28 and TRBJ1-1, with TRBD1 matching 8 bases. The CDR3 extends over 11 amino acids. Germline loops: CDR1 MDHEN, CDR2 SYDVKM. Trimming removed 6 bases from V and 11 bases from J; junction bases left unmatched: 5. DNA of the CDR3: TGTGCCAGCAGCTCGGACAGGGACGCTTTCTTT. This sequence encodes CASSSDRDAFF.

This rearrangement joins TRBV4-1 to TRBJ1-1, with 10 bases that match TRBD1. Unmatched junction bases numbered 5, after V lost 3 bases and J lost 4 bases. Germline lookup yields CDR1 MGHRA and CDR2 YSYEKL. CDR3 size: 15 residues. CDR3 region: CASSQGTGVGTEAFF. The CDR3 DNA follows: TGCGCCAGCAGCCAGGGGACAGGGGTTGGCACTGAAGCTTTCTTT.

This rearrangement joins TRBV27 to TRBJ2-2; D call uncertain. Trimming removed 3 bases at V and 4 bases at J, with 6 bases between. This CDR3 region has 13 residues. Germline assignment: CDR1 MNHEY and CDR2 SMNVEV (reference sequence). CDR3 sequence reads: CASSFMSTGELFF. In nucleotides, the CDR3 is TGTGCCAGCAGTTTTATGAGCACCGGGGAGCTGTTTTTT.

V and J are TRBV4-2 and TRBJ2-2; TRBD2 aligns across 9 bases. The CDR3 has 14 residues. The germline V gene encodes CDR1 LGHNA and CDR2 YNFKEQ. Germline trimming cut 10 bases from V and 7 bases from J; bases unmatched to any gene: 10. Here the CDR3 DNA reads TGTGCCACAAAGCGGCTAGCGGGGCTCGGGGAGCTGTTTTTT. Protein: CATKRLAGLGELFF.

This chain uses TRBV29-1 with TRBJ2-3; TRBD2 is a possible D gene (6 bases). This CDR3 region has 15 residues. The V gene lost 1 base and the J gene lost 1 base, with 12 bases spanning the gap. Per the germline V gene, CDR1 is SQVTM and CDR2 is ANQGSEA. The CDR3: CSVEGRGARTDTQYF. In DNA form, the CDR3 reads TGCAGCGTTGAAGGACGCGGGGCCCGCACAGATACGCAGTATTTT.

This clone was seen a single time. V and J are TRBV5-1 and TRBJ2-2; 9 bases align to TRBD1. The CDR3 contains 17 residues. V lost 4 bases to trimming and J lost 2 bases; unmatched junction nucleotides: 9. The V gene's germline CDR1 is SGHRS and CDR2 YFSETQ. The CDR3 region has the DNA TGCGCCAGCAGCCCTGGGACAGGGTACCGAAACACCGGGGAGCTGTTTTTT. As protein: CASSPGTGYRNTGELFF.

In its sample, this clone was seen once. The gene calls are TRBV5-1 and TRBJ1-2, with 10 bases aligning to TRBD1. The CDR3 runs 14 residues. The V segment lost 3 bases and the J segment 4 bases; nucleotides outside the gene matches: 3. Germline CDR1 is SGHRS and CDR2 is YFSETQ. The DNA for the CDR3 is TGCGCCAGCAGCTACCGGACAGGGGGCTATGGCTACACCTTC. Translating it yields CASSYRTGGYGYTF.

The J gene is TRBJ1-2, the V gene TRBV5-1; 11 nucleotides match TRBD1. Germline trimming cut 3 bases from V and 3 bases from J; bases unmatched to any gene: 4. Germline values: CDR1 SGHRS, CDR2 YFSETQ. CDR3 length equals 15 residues. The CDR3 nucleotides read TGCGCCAGCAGCTCACGGACAGGGGGCCACTATGGCTACACCTTC. This encodes CASSSRTGGHYGYTF.

J is TRBJ1-3 and V is TRBV19; 7 bases line up with TRBD1. The CDR3 consists of 16 residues. The V and J ends lost 4 bases and 0 bases, in that order; junction bases with no gene match: 6. Germline values: CDR1 LNHDA, CDR2 SQIVND (reference sequence). CDR3 bases: TGTGCCAGTAGTACCATAACAGGGGACTCTGGAAACACCATATATTTT. It encodes CASSTITGDSGNTIYF.

The chain carries TRBV7-8 and TRBJ1-4, with 10 bases lining up with TRBD1. Per germline, CDR1 SGHVS and CDR2 FQNEAQ. This CDR3 contains 14 residues. Trimming removed 6 bases from V and 8 bases from J; junction bases left unmatched: 6. Here the CDR3 reads CASRGGTGAEKLFF. CDR3 DNA: TGTGCCAGCAGGGGGGGGACAGGGGCGGAAAAACTGTTTTTT.

This chain connects TRBV29-1 to TRBJ2-7; 7 bases line up with TRBD1. The length of the CDR3 is 14 residues. Germline-derived CDR1 and CDR2 are SQVTM and ANQGSEA. J lost 1 base, V lost 0 bases, and 3 bases had no gene match. CDR3 coding DNA: TGCAGCGTTGAAGATCGACAGGGTTCCTACGAGCAGTACTTC. This codes for CSVEDRQGSYEQYF.

The CDR3 DNA follows: TGTGCCAGTAGTATTAACAGGGGAGAGACCCAGTACTTC. This encodes CASSINRGETQYF. The chain links TRBV19 to TRBJ2-5; 7 nucleotides match TRBD1. Germline CDR1 is LNHDA and CDR2 is SQIVND (reference sequence). This CDR3 region has 13 residues. Trimming took 3 bases from V and 4 from J; bases not matched to a gene: 2. Full variable domain (rest looked up from reference TRBV19 and TRBJ2-5): DGGITQSPKYLFRKEGQNVTLSCEQNLNHDAMYWYRQDPGQGLRLIYYSQIVNDFQKGDIAEGYSVSREKKESFPLTVTSAQKNPTAFYLCASSINRGETQYFGPGTRLLVL.

The chain couples TRBV6-1 to TRBJ2-7; 8 bases are shared with TRBD2. Germline values: CDR1 MNHNS, CDR2 SASEGT. The ends lost 2 bases at V and 0 bases at J; junction bases unmatched: 6. This CDR3 has 16 amino acids. CDR3 amino acids: CASSEWGGGSSYEQYF. CDR3 nucleotide sequence: TGTGCCAGCAGTGAATGGGGCGGGGGGAGCTCCTACGAGCAGTACTTC.

This clone was recorded only once. The chain combines TRBV15 with TRBJ1-1; D unresolved. Germline loops: CDR1 LNHNV, CDR2 YYDKDF (reference sequence). Trimming cost V 5 bases and J 5 bases, with 12 bases left between them. This CDR3 contains 13 residues. The CDR3 loop reads CATSGRGGTEAFF. Written as DNA, the CDR3 is TGTGCCACCAGCGGGCGGGGAGGGACTGAAGCTTTCTTT.

This clone was detected a few times. This chain links TRBV28 with TRBJ2-1, with 11 bases fitting TRBD2. Germline V gene lookup returns CDR1 MDHEN and CDR2 SYDVKM. With 5 bases clipped from V and 9 bases from J, the junction kept 6 bases outside the gene matches. This CDR3 is 14 amino acids long. The CDR3 DNA reads as TGTGCCAGCAGTCCTACTAGCGGGGGAAGTGAGCAGTTCTTC. It yields the protein CASSPTSGGSEQFF.